This T cell receptor (beta chain) was captured in a study of blood T cell repertoires in COVID-19. About the research overall: Acute-phase and convalescent COVID-19 samples originated in the United States, Italy and Spain. T cells, B-cell-depleted T cells, or PBMCs supplied cDNA or gDNA.

A Seattle source enrolled patients during active infection and followed them longitudinally. As originally analysed: Amplifying reference gene primers gave estimates of nucleated cell counts. Sequencing was performed with immunoSEQ multiplex PCR; in TCRdb, only in-frame clones are kept and a portion is missing. V and J calls and clone size follow that table, whereas D and trimming were derived from the DNA. Of 150,000 to 200,000 clones in the sample, 83% were seen once. The germline CDR1 and CDR2 sequences are LNHDA and SQIVND (reference sequence). Trimming pared 3 bases from V and 0 bases from J, leaving 11 bases between. The CDR3 length is 15 residues.

This chain joins TRBV19 and TRBJ1-1; D remains ambiguous. Sequencing was carried out using peripheral blood. This clonotype was sampled from a woman in her seventies with COVID-19, enrolled during active disease. The CDR3: CASSIRVTLNTEAFF. The CDR3 DNA is TGTGCCAGTAGTATTCGGGTGACCTTGAACACTGAAGCTTTCTTT.